The table lists the clone carrying this TCR beta chain with many counts. The antigen is undetermined. TCRdb re-derived calls from the 5' RACE reads in MiXCR, one entry per CDR3 protein. The sample lists more than 30,000 distinct CDR3 sequences; about an eighth were seen once. These data come from a study of neurological immune-mediated disorders. The V gene lost 5 bases and the J gene lost 7 bases, with 21 bases spanning the gap. Germline CDR1 is SGHTA and CDR2 is FQGNSA. CDR3 length: 16 amino acids. Study-level points and caveats: No sharing of CDR3 amino acid sequences was observed among expanded clones across subjects, suggesting private repertoires in all groups.

Time point defined: technical triplicate 2. The sorted libraries were made from some 1 million CD4+ or CD8+ T cells. This clonotype was sampled from a female donor with HTLV-1-associated myelopathy (HAM/TSP). J is TRBJ1-5 and V is TRBV7-2; tentatively, D is TRBD1 (5 bases). The specimen was CD4+ T cells from blood. CDR3 sequence: CASSTQGGTTLQPQHF. CDR3 coding DNA: TGTGCCAGCAGCACTCAGGGCGGGACCACACTGCAGCCCCAGCATTTT.